The rows below give T cell receptor beta chains drawn from one sample of a study of Graves' ophthalmopathy and Graves' hyperthyroidism. TCRdb re-derived calls from the multiplex PCR reads in MiXCR, one entry per CDR3 protein. The sample comprises under 350,000 distinct CDR3 sequences, 17% of which are singletons, and approximately 13% rests with the top ten. The sample comprised peripheral blood. The receptors were gathered from an adult man with Graves' ophthalmopathy. The CDR3 runs from the conserved cysteine through the conserved F or W. The D gene is left open where the match is weak.

>-|TRBV4-1|TRBJ1-2
CASSQDLVSLYTF
>-|TRBV12-3/TRBV12-4|TRBJ2-2
CASSLTGPGELFF
>TRBD1|TRBV4-2|TRBJ1-1
CASSSLEDRMDTEAFF
>-|TRBV29-1|TRBJ1-1
CSVDTGKEAFF
>-|TRBV2|TRBJ2-7
CASSKQGREQYF
>TRBD2|TRBV27|TRBJ2-7
CASSRGSGLAGTYEQYF
>-|TRBV5-4|TRBJ1-1
CASSLSGKTEAFF
>TRBD1|TRBV6-1|TRBJ1-2
CASRPGQGVDYGYTF
>-|TRBV27|TRBJ1-2
CASRRIQGYGYTF
>TRBD1|TRBV5-1|TRBJ2-2
CASSSGTGGAGELFF
>TRBD1|TRBV5-1|TRBJ1-1
CASSLGQGRMNTEAFF